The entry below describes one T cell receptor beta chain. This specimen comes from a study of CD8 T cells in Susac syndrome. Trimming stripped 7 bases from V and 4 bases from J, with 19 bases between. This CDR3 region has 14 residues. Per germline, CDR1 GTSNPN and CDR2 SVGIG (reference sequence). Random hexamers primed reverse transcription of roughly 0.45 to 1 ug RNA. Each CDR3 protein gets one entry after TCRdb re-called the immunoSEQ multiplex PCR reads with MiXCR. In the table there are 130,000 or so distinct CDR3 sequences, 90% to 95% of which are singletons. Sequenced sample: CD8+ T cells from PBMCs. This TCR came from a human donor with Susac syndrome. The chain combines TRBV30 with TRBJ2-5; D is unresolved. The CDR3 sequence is CASSDTTSRETQYF. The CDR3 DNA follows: TGTGCCTCATCAGACACCACTTCAAGAGAGACCCAGTACTTC.